This T cell receptor beta chain was retrieved from a study of T cell responses to AZD1222 COVID-19 vaccine. Produced via immunoSEQ multiplex PCR; TCRdb's table is partial and in-frame only. The sample includes approximately 180,000 clones, more than 80% of them seen just once. This CDR3 comprises 15 residues. Trimming left V 1 base short and J 2 bases short, with 12 bases between. The germline V gene encodes CDR1 SGHVS and CDR2 FNYEAQ. This chain links TRBV7-6 with TRBJ2-7; D may be TRBD1 or TRBD2 (6 bases each). This TCR was sampled from an adult in good health. The sequenced sample was peripheral blood, obtained on day 0 of AZD1222 vaccination. The CDR3 loop is CASSLEGGTPYEQYF. The CDR3 bases are TGTGCCAGCAGCTTAGAAGGCGGGACACCCTACGAGCAGTACTTC.